A single sample is the source of the 15 T cell receptor beta chains below, sequenced in a study of Ad26.COV2.S vaccination and SARS-CoV-2 variants (dated by TCRdb to the early 2020s). The library was built by means of the immunoSEQ multiplex PCR assay. TCRdb stores this immuneACCESS table with in-frame sequences only. Part of the clones is absent; in the studies checked, under half of the shortfall reflects unresolved V genes, and no reason is known for the rest. The table for this sample lists hundreds of thousands of clones; approximately 92% of them were counted only once. The leading ten clones occupy 10% to 15% of the sample. The sample's treatment or condition label, in plain terms: roughly 19 received Ad26.COV2.S at low or high dose, single or two shots; roughly five received placebo; per-sample allocation not given. Repertoires of vaccine and placebo recipients were sequenced from samples collected on day 63 after the first injection.

The sample was peripheral blood, taken in a trial of Ad26.COV2.S vaccine versus placebo. Source of these receptors: a person aged 18 to 65 who received the Ad26.COV2.S COVID-19 vaccine or a placebo.

The V gene is TRBV9, the J gene TRBJ1-3; D is ambiguous. The CDR3 covers 17 residues. Between the trimmed V and J ends, which lost 0 bases and 4 bases, there was a span of 17 bases. Looked up from germline, CDR1 is SGDLS and CDR2 is YYNGEE. CDR3 sequence (DNA): TGTGCCAGCAGCGTAGCGTTGGAGGGCTCGTACGGAAACACCATATATTTT. This translates into CASSVALEGSYGNTIYF.

This rearrangement joins TRBV27 to TRBJ2-3; 7 positions agree with TRBD2. From germline, CDR1 is MNHEY and CDR2 SMNVEV (reference sequence). Unmatched junction bases numbered 7, after V lost 8 bases and J lost 2 bases. This CDR3 comprises 14 residues. Here the CDR3 DNA reads TGTGCCAGCGCCTCCGGGGACTACACAGATACGCAGTATTTT. Protein sequence: CASASGDYTDTQYF.

The chain joins TRBV6-2 or TRBV6-3 to TRBJ1-2; 9 bases agree with TRBD1. Trimming removed 2 bases from V and 4 bases from J; junction bases left unmatched: 14. CDR1 and CDR2 from the germline V gene are MNHEY and SVGEGT. The CDR3 consists of 18 residues. CDR3 in amino acids: CASSYPPGTGPDVYGYTF. CDR3 DNA: TGTGCCAGCAGTTACCCACCCGGGACAGGGCCAGATGTCTATGGCTACACCTTC.

The rearrangement uses TRBV19 and TRBJ1-1; tentative D call: TRBD1 (5 bases). CDR3 length equals 13 residues. The germline V and J ends were trimmed by 4 bases and 1 base, with 7 bases remaining between them. The germline CDR1 and CDR2 sequences are LNHDA and SQIVND (reference sequence). The CDR3 spells CASSKDTNTEAFF. DNA of the CDR3: TGTGCCAGTAGTAAGGACACGAACACTGAAGCTTTCTTT.

The CDR3 DNA reads as TGCGCCAGCAGCCAAGCGGAGACCGTCGACTACGAGCAGTACTTC. It yields the protein CASSQAETVDYEQYF. The chain joins TRBV4-3 to TRBJ2-7; no definite D call. The V and J ends lost 1 base and 3 bases respectively, with 13 bases between them. The CDR3 has 15 residues. From germline, CDR1 is LGHNA and CDR2 YSLEER.

This clone was counted a single time. This chain joins TRBV5-4 and TRBJ2-1; D unclear. Germline V gives CDR1 SGHNT, CDR2 YYREEE (reference sequence). V was trimmed by 5 bases and J by 5 bases, leaving 11 bases between them. The CDR3 spans 13 residues. Here the CDR3 reads CASSSPNDNEQFF. CDR3 nucleotide sequence: TGTGCCAGCAGTTCTCCTAACGACAATGAGCAGTTCTTC.

This clone was counted once. This chain connects TRBV30 to TRBJ2-7, with 9 nucleotides matching TRBD1. Per the germline V gene, CDR1 is GTSNPN and CDR2 is SVGIG (reference sequence). The CDR3 length is 14 residues. The J segment lost 0 bases and the V segment lost 4 bases, leaving 4 bases of the junction unmatched. CDR3 sequence reads: CAWTKDRGSYEQYF. CDR3 in DNA: TGTGCCTGGACTAAGGACAGGGGCTCCTACGAGCAGTACTTC.

This clone was detected only once. DNA of the CDR3: TGTGCCTGGGGGAACTCGGGGGAAGCTTTCTTT. As protein: CAWGNSGEAFF. The genes are TRBV30 and TRBJ1-1; D not resolved. CDR3 length: 11 amino acids. CDR1 and CDR2 from the germline V gene are GTSNPN and SVGIG (reference sequence). V lost 5 bases, J lost 8 bases, and 12 bases lay in between.

V gene TRBV30 combines with J gene TRBJ2-7; D might be TRBD2 (6 bases). With 2 bases removed from V and 3 bases from J, the gap between germline ends came to 11 bases. This CDR3 contains 13 residues. Looked up from germline, CDR1 is GTSNPN and CDR2 is SVGIG (reference sequence). The DNA of the CDR3 is TGTGCCTGGAGTAGCGGGTACGGCTACGAGCAGTACTTC. Encoded protein: CAWSSGYGYEQYF.

V gene TRBV7-9 combines with J gene TRBJ2-7; tentatively, D is TRBD1 or TRBD2 (6 bases each). The CDR3 loop spans 14 amino acids. V lost 4 bases and J lost 5, with 15 bases in between. Germline assignment: CDR1 SEHNR and CDR2 FQNEAQ (reference sequence). CDR3 DNA: TGTGCCAGCAGCTCGGGTAAGGGGGGCGACGAGCAGTACTTC. Its translation is CASSSGKGGDEQYF.

This sequence joins TRBV4-2 and TRBJ2-5; 7 nucleotides align to TRBD2. Germline CDR1 reads LGHNA; CDR2 reads YNFKEQ. Unmatched junction bases numbered 16, after V lost 8 bases and J lost 7 bases. The CDR3 consists of 15 residues. The CDR3 protein is CASRETGGRLGTQYF. The CDR3, as DNA: TGTGCCAGCCGCGAAACGGGAGGACGGCTGGGGACCCAGTACTTC.

This chain links TRBV6-1 with TRBJ2-5, with D uncertain. CDR3 size: 15 residues. Germline V gene lookup returns CDR1 MNHNS and CDR2 SASEGT. The V end lost 6 bases, the J end lost 2 bases, and 16 bases lay between the germline ends. As DNA, the CDR3 is TGTGCCAGCAGAGATACGGACCGATTTCAAGAGACCCAGTACTTC. It encodes CASRDTDRFQETQYF.

The gene calls are TRBV4-3 and TRBJ2-7; 8 nucleotides agree with TRBD2. With 0 bases clipped from V and 3 bases from J, the junction kept 7 bases outside the gene matches. The germline V gene encodes CDR1 LGHNA and CDR2 YSLEER. This CDR3 has 16 amino acids. The CDR3 DNA reads TGCGCCAGCAGCCAAGATCGAGGTAGCGGGAACTACGAGCAGTACTTC. This gives the protein CASSQDRGSGNYEQYF.

The chain's CDR3 is CASSLETGGADTQYF. CDR3 sequence (DNA): TGTGCCAGTAGTTTGGAGACAGGGGGCGCAGATACGCAGTATTTT. The genes are TRBV19 and TRBJ2-3; 10 nucleotides align to TRBD1. The germline V gene encodes CDR1 LNHDA and CDR2 SQIVND (reference sequence). The CDR3 covers 15 residues. V dropped 5 bases and J dropped 4; count of bases not matched to a gene: 6.

J is TRBJ2-1 and V is TRBV18; tentative D call: TRBD1 (5 bases). CDR1 is KGHSH and CDR2 is LQKENI in the germline V gene. V dropped 3 bases and J dropped 0 bases, with 24 bases sitting between them. The CDR3 totals 20 residues. This CDR3 is CASSPFGRRVRNPSYNEQFF. The CDR3 DNA reads TGTGCCAGCTCACCGTTCGGCCGCAGGGTTAGGAACCCCTCCTACAATGAGCAGTTCTTC.